This T cell receptor (beta chain) stems from a study of blood T cell repertoires in COVID-19. Whole-study context: Recovery meant two consecutive negative NP/OP PCR tests, professional clearance, or resolved symptoms. Acute and convalescent COVID-19 specimens originated in the United States, Italy and Spain.

This clone was found once. The V segment lost 0 bases and the J segment 4 bases; nucleotides outside the gene matches: 2. CDR1 and CDR2 (germline): SGHRS, YFSETQ. This CDR3 contains 14 residues. Only in-frame clones appear in the TCRdb table, and some are missing; sequencing was by immunoSEQ multiplex PCR. The sample holds fewer than 350,000 clones; 88% are singletons and the top ten take around 2%. Sequences were obtained from PBMCs or T cells enriched from blood (not recorded which). The chain uses TRBV5-1 and TRBJ2-5; TRBD1 matches 8 bases. The receptor was derived from a woman in her fifties or sixties in a cohort exposed to, infected with or recovered from COVID-19 (not recorded which). The CDR3 is CASSLGDRLETQYF. CDR3 nucleotides: TGCGCCAGCAGCTTGGGGGACAGGTTAGAGACCCAGTACTTC.